This T cell receptor (beta chain) derives from a study of T cell repertoires and HLA-DP antigens. Across the study: A couple of male donors and one female donor spanned ages 18-to-29 through 60-to-69. Study-wide findings and caveats: Against one allele, clones undetected before culture averaged roughly 38%; against the other, 50% to 65%. Against both alloantigens, CD137+ clonality was similar, roughly 0.42.

Here immunoSEQ multiplex PCR was the method, and the copy in TCRdb shows in-frame clones only, minus some. The sample holds over 60,000 clones, around 80% seen once. About this clone: Its antigen is not identified.

Untouched CD4+ T cells were bead-isolated from PBMC at approximately 98% purity. CDR3 length: 15 amino acids. Trimming left V 5 bases short and J 4 bases short, with 17 bases between. CDR1 and CDR2 (germline): MDHEN, SYDVKM. The sample taken for sequencing was CD4+ T cells from PBMCs. The receptor was derived from a man between 60 and 70 years old in good health and CMV-seronegative. V usage is TRBV28 and J usage is TRBJ1-2, with D maybe TRBD1 (5 bases). The CDR3 sequence is CASSPWGRAGYGYTF. CDR3 nucleotides: TGTGCCAGCAGTCCTTGGGGGAGGGCGGGCTATGGCTACACCTTC.